In this sample, the clone carrying this T cell receptor beta chain turned up many times. Its antigen is unidentified. The data were obtained in a study of T cells in Graves' hyperthyroidism and ophthalmopathy. Study-wide points: Model output signaled ophthalmopathy a median approximately 6.2 months ahead of onset.

Amplified regions were TCR beta CDR3 sequences from RNA transcripts. Initially, a first-round RT-PCR of the TCR CDR3 employed the HTBI primer set. MiXCR was run by TCRdb on the multiplex PCR reads, yielding one entry per CDR3 protein. The data contain hundreds of thousands of distinct CDR3 sequences, approximately 25% of them singletons. Each person with ophthalmopathy scored at least 3 on the Clinical Activity Score, reached NOSPECS grade 4 or higher, and had been ill under 3 months. Those patients with uncontrolled infection, other autoimmune disease, pregnancy or lactation were excluded. Each 10 ml fresh peripheral blood draw supplied the PBMCs. This CDR3 is 17 amino acids long. CDR1 is MNHNS and CDR2 is SASEGT in the germline V gene. The ends lost 6 bases at V and 5 bases at J; junction bases unmatched: 16.

The source material was blood. The V call is TRBV6-1, the J call TRBJ2-3; 8 bases are a match to TRBD2. This TCR derives from a woman aged 40 to 50 with Graves' ophthalmopathy. In nucleotides, the CDR3 is TGTGCCAGCAGCGAATACTCGAGCGGGAGAGGTGGAGATACGCAGTATTTT. Translating it yields CASSEYSSGRGGDTQYF.